The T cell receptor beta chain described here comes from a study of blood T cells in healthy people across ages. Study-wide points: There were more naive CD4+ cells and higher diversity in long-lived donors than in aged donors.

The use of a sample-barcoded 5' primer and a J-beta primer mix characterized a second PCR of about 6 to 12 cycles. CDR3-containing paired-end reads numbering at least 2.5 million came from each sample. TCRdb reprocessed the 5' RACE reads via MiXCR and lists one record per CDR3 protein. The repertoire holds over 700,000 distinct CDR3 sequences, with approximately 25% as singletons. A few counts support this clonotype. The antigen remains unidentified. CDR3 length: 13 residues. Germline V CDR1 and CDR2: SGHNT, YYREEE (reference sequence). Trimming cost V 7 bases and J 2 bases; bases outside gene matches: 3. The same sample was also used in a study of T cells of mothers and their children. As reported in that work: Compared with unrelated pairs, related mother-child pairs had slightly higher, non-significant overlap.

The chain recombines TRBV5-4 with TRBJ1-2; 9 positions agree with TRBD1. This TCR was recovered from a boy between 10 and 17 years old in good health. The sample taken for sequencing was blood. CDR3 sequence (DNA): TGTGCCAGCGGGACAGGGTTAAACTATGGCTACACCTTC. As protein: CASGTGLNYGYTF.